This T cell receptor (beta chain) was identified in a study of tumor-infiltrating lymphocytes in primary liver carcinoma (TCRdb year 2017). Notes on the research overall: The five patients, three men and two women aged 30 to 69 years, had hepatocellular carcinoma (four) or combined HCC and intrahepatic cholangiocarcinoma (one). Tumors of the five patients were stage T1-T3 N0M0 with maximum diameters of roughly 4.2 to 11 cm. Roughly 3.65 to 8 million productive TCRbeta reads were obtained per sample, and no significant difference in read depth was found between tissue types. For each liver tumor, the study sampled five regions along with adjacent normal tissue and blood, and applied TCRbeta repertoire sequencing, expression microarrays and whole-exome sequencing. A total of about 35 specimens from 5 patients, comprising roughly 25 tumor regions, 5 adjacent noncancerous liver tissues and 5 peripheral blood samples, were covered by TCRbeta repertoire sequencing. To link TCRbeta repertoire diversity with the local molecular phenotype, the roughly 26 tumor region samples were profiled using Agilent mRNA microarrays. Repertoires from technical replicates were highly reproducible, with mean shared-clone rates roughly 0.86 and correlation coefficients above 0.95. The investigation overall reported the following: Consistent with antigen-driven expansion, pairs of tumor regions showed higher repertoire overlap (mean around 36%) than either tumor-adjacent pairs (about 17%) or tumor-blood pairs (about 14%). Only the TCR beta chain was sequenced, which likely underestimates true repertoire diversity because unpaired alpha chains were not captured. Since the samples were bulk and unsorted, there was no way to compare CD4+ and CD8+ T cell repertoires. The study included only four to six patients, and the authors note findings should be validated in a larger study. Only about 7.5-24% of top clones were present in all five regions of a tumor, suggesting spatial heterogeneity of tumor-infiltrating T cells. The top 250 clones made up a significantly larger repertoire fraction in tumors than in blood (p = 0.039).

Without any cell sorting, total RNA and DNA were extracted together from about 20-30 mg of bulk tissue using the AllPrep DNA/RNA mini kit. Surgical resection was performed in China between 2015 and early 2016 on 5 or 6 patients with histopathologically diagnosed primary liver carcinoma. Patients had chronic HBV infection and were treatment-naive at sampling. Five spatially separated regions were sampled per tumor: superior, inferior, left-lateral and right-lateral poles, plus the tumor centre. According to histology, viable tumor cells made up more than 90% of every tumor sample. Each fresh piece of tumor and adjacent tissue was cut in two, with one half stored in RNAlater at -80 degrees C and the other half sent for histology. Using a constant-region primer and ProtoScript II reverse transcriptase, TCRbeta-specific cDNA was reverse-transcribed from 500 ng total RNA. Construction of the TCRbeta libraries relied on three nested rounds of multiplex PCR, following a slightly modified ARM-PCR procedure. Each of the first two PCR rounds ran for about 10 cycles and used multiplex TRBV1-TRBV30 forward primers together with a Cbeta reverse primer. Sample barcodes and Illumina adapters were added in a final 25-cycle PCR using Deep VentR polymerase. Before sequencing, amplicons of 200-500 bp were gel-purified using a QIAquick gel extraction kit. An Illumina HiSeq 2500 was used to sequence the TCRbeta amplicons with 250-bp paired-end reads. Turning to the authors' computational methods: Quality trimming of reads was performed with Trimmomatic v0.33, and paired reads were merged with FLASH v1.2.11 so that full CDR3 sequences could be recovered. V, D and J germline segments were assigned to the rearranged TCRbeta sequences using MiGEC v1.2.1b. VDJtools v1.0.0 computed clonotype statistics and Shannon-Wiener diversity indices. To reduce sampling bias, subsequent analyses other than the diversity analysis used only the 250 most abundant clonotypes in each sample. TCRdb itself trimmed the public reads at Q25 with fastp, ran MiXCR and retained productive beta chains. Rows merge per CDR3 protein into single entries with the most common DNA and genes. The V and J calls follow TCRdb's processing rather than the paper's. The sample data list 100,000 or so distinct CDR3 sequences, and around 80% of these were observed just once. Clones ranked in the top ten supply under 25% of the sample.

In the germline V gene, CDR1 corresponds to WSHSY and CDR2 to SAAADI. The CDR3, cysteine through phenylalanine, is 13 amino acids long. Only CDR3 DNA remains: 39 bases, in frame from the first base. The sample holds one count of this clonotype. Its antigen target is currently unknown. One end of the junction varies from germline; a read error may be responsible. The specimen was liver tumor tissue from sampling region 3. The cell subset or site label here, explained by the study, means: tumor region T3, left-lateral pole. The sequence was collected from a man aged 40-49 years with primary liver carcinoma and hepatitis B virus infection. Recombination linked TRBV10-2 to TRBJ2-5; TRBD1 is possibly the D segment (5 matching bases). The sequenced DNA is TGCGTCAGCAGTAATACCAGGGCGGAGACCCAGTACTTC. The translation is CVSSNTRAETQYF.